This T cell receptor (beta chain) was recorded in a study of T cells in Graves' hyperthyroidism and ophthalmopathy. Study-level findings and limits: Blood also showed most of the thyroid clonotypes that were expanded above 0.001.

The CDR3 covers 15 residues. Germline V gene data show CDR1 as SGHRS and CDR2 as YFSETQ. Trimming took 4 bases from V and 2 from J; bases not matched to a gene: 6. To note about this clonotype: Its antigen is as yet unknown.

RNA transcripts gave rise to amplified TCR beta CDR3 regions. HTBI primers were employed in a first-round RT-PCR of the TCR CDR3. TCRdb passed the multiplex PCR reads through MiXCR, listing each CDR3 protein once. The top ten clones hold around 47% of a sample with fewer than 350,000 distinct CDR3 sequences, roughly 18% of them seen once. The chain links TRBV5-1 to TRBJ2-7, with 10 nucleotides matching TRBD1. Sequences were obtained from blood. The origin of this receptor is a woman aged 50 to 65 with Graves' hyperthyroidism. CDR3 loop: CASSPPDRGPYEQYF. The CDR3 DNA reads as TGCGCCAGCAGCCCCCCCGACAGGGGGCCCTACGAGCAGTACTTC. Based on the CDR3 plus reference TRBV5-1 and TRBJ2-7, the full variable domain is KAGVTQTPRYLIKTRGQQVTLSCSPISGHRSVSWYQQTPGQGLQFLFEYFSETQRNKGNFPGRFSGRQFSNSRSEMNVSTLELGDSALYLCASSPPDRGPYEQYFGPGTRLTVT.